In its sample, the clone carrying this T cell receptor beta chain was seen a few times. The data belong to a study of T cells after yellow fever vaccination. The V gene's germline CDR1 is SGHAT and CDR2 FQNNGV. The CDR3 loop spans 15 amino acids. With V trimmed by 5 bases and J by 7 bases, 11 bases remained unmatched. TCRdb used MiXCR to reprocess the 5' RACE reads, holding one entry per CDR3 protein. The sample records around 530,000 distinct CDR3 sequences, about a sixth being singletons. The TCR sequence derives from a man aged 18 to 35 who received the YFV17D yellow fever vaccine. This rearrangement joins TRBV11-2 to TRBJ2-7; 10 bases match TRBD2. Sequencing used PBMCs, obtained less than 6 days after the first yellow fever vaccination. In nucleotides, the CDR3 is TGTGCCAGCAGCCGGGGGCTAGCGGGGGTTGAAGAGCAGTACTTC. Translated, it gives CASSRGLAGVEEQYF.